These 16 T cell receptor beta chains were sequenced from one sample in a study of blood T cell repertoires in COVID-19. Produced via immunoSEQ multiplex PCR; TCRdb's table is partial and in-frame only. Among about 260,000 clones, approximately 90% were seen once, and the ten largest hold more than 1%. Source material: PBMCs or T cells enriched from blood (not recorded which). The receptors originated from a woman aged 40 to 50 with acute COVID-19.

The chain uses TRBV27 and TRBJ1-1; tentatively, D is TRBD1 (5 bases). The germline gives CDR1 MNHEY, CDR2 SMNVEV (reference sequence). The V end lost 5 bases, the J end lost 0 bases, and 13 bases lay between the germline ends. The length of the CDR3 is 15 residues. The CDR3: CASSIPGGMNTEAFF. Written as DNA, the CDR3 is TGTGCCAGCAGTATACCGGGGGGGATGAACACTGAAGCTTTCTTT.

This chain uses TRBV5-1 with TRBJ2-1, with TRBD2 as a possible D gene (5 bases). V was pared by 0 bases and J by 8 bases, with 18 bases between. Germline CDR1 and CDR2: SGHRS and YFSETQ. The CDR3 is 16 amino acids. DNA for the CDR3: TGCGCCAGCAGCTTGGTTGAACTCCCACTAGGCGATGAGCAGTTCTTC. Its protein product is CASSLVELPLGDEQFF.

V usage is TRBV3-1 (or the pseudogene TRBV3-2) and J usage is TRBJ1-4; 7 bases agree with TRBD1. Trimming cost V 2 bases and J 11 bases; bases outside gene matches: 5. The CDR3 is 13 amino acids. The germline CDR1 and CDR2 sequences are LGHDT and YNNKEL (reference sequence). The CDR3 reads CASSQSTGAKLFF. The CDR3 coding sequence is TGTGCCAGCAGCCAAAGTACAGGGGCCAAACTGTTTTTT.

In nucleotides, the CDR3 is TGCGCCAGCAGCCAATTCGAACTAGCGGGGAATGAGCAGTTCTTC. It yields the protein CASSQFELAGNEQFF. The rearrangement links TRBV4-1 to TRBJ2-1; 10 bases align to TRBD2. V was pared by 2 bases and J by 7 bases, with 5 bases of the junction left unmatched. This CDR3 region has 15 residues. Germline CDR1 is MGHRA and CDR2 is YSYEKL.

The V gene is TRBV24-1, the J gene TRBJ2-1; 7 bases are shared with TRBD2. Trimming cost V 9 bases and J 6 bases; bases outside gene matches: 13. Germline-derived CDR1 and CDR2 are KGHDR and SFDVKD. The CDR3 length is 15 residues. DNA for the CDR3: TGTGCCACCGGAGGAGTAGCAGGCGGGAGCAATGAGCAGTTCTTC. It specifies CATGGVAGGSNEQFF.

There are many counts of this clone. V usage is TRBV12-3 or TRBV12-4 and J usage is TRBJ1-3, with 9 positions matching TRBD1. The junction had 2 bases not matched to a gene; V was cut back by 7 bases and J by 4 bases. There are 13 residues in the CDR3. Written as DNA, the CDR3 is TGTGCCAGCAACACAGGGGGCGGAAACACCATATATTTT. The encoded protein is CASNTGGGNTIYF.

The chain recombines TRBV7-2 with TRBJ1-4; 7 bases fit TRBD1. There are 17 residues in the CDR3. With 6 bases clipped from V and 1 base from J, the junction kept 11 bases outside the gene matches. CDR1 is SGHTA and CDR2 is FQGNSA in the germline V gene. The CDR3 DNA sequence: TGTGCCAGCAGTAATTCGAAACAGGGGAGAACTAATGAAAAACTGTTTTTT. It specifies CASSNSKQGRTNEKLFF.

The chain recombines TRBV7-8 with TRBJ1-5; D remains ambiguous. Germline V gives CDR1 SGHVS, CDR2 FQNEAQ. The CDR3 has 14 amino acids. Trimming took off 3 bases at V and 2 bases at J, with 8 bases between the two ends. The CDR3 DNA follows: TGTGCCAGCAGCTTGGCCCATGGCAATCAGCCCCAGCATTTT. Protein sequence: CASSLAHGNQPQHF.

This rearrangement joins TRBV19 to TRBJ1-3, with 8 bases aligning to TRBD1. CDR1 is LNHDA and CDR2 is SQIVND in the germline V gene (reference sequence). The CDR3 has 15 amino acids. J lost 0 bases, V lost 9 bases, and 7 bases had no gene match. The CDR3 protein is CASSDRGRSGNTIYF. The CDR3 coding sequence is TGTGCCAGCAGCGACAGGGGACGCTCTGGAAACACCATATATTTT.

Regarding this clone: The junction does not match germline at one end; this may be a read error. The chain uses TRBV7-9 and TRBJ1-4; 8 nucleotides line up with TRBD1. Germline CDR1 SEHNR, CDR2 FQNEAQ (reference sequence). The CDR3 covers 16 residues. The CDR3 DNA reads as TGTGCCAGCAGCGTAGCTCAGGGGGCATTTAATGAAAAACTGTTTTTT. Protein sequence: CASSVAQGAFNEKLFF. Supplemented by reference TRBV7-9 and TRBJ1-4, the full variable domain reads DTGVSQNPRHKITKRGQNVTFRCDPISEHNRLYWYRQTLGQGPEFLTYFQNEAQLEKSRLLSDRFSAERPKGSFSTLEIQRTEQGDSAMYLCASSVAQGAFNEKLFFGSGTQLSVL.

The rearrangement joins TRBV12-3 or TRBV12-4 to TRBJ1-2; no reliable D call. V was clipped by 5 bases and J by 8 bases, with 12 bases between them. The CDR3 has 12 amino acids. For the CDR3, the DNA is TGTGCCAGCAGTCCCCAATACGGGGGCTACACCTTC. Encoded protein: CASSPQYGGYTF.

This chain links TRBV5-1 with TRBJ1-4, with 9 bases that match TRBD1. Germline CDR1 is SGHRS and CDR2 is YFSETQ. V was pared by 1 base and J by 15 bases, with 10 bases of the junction left unmatched. This CDR3 spans 14 amino acids. The CDR3 sequence: CASSLLLGQGIMFF. The CDR3 DNA reads as TGCGCCAGCAGCTTGTTGTTGGGACAGGGTATAATGTTTTTT.

The chain couples TRBV5-4 to TRBJ1-2; TRBD1 agrees at 8 bases. The CDR3 extends over 14 amino acids. The V segment lost 5 bases and the J segment 5 bases; nucleotides outside the gene matches: 8. Germline V CDR1 and CDR2: SGHNT, YYREEE (reference sequence). CDR3 protein: CASSSTGDGYGYTF. CDR3 DNA: TGTGCCAGCAGTTCGACAGGGGATGGTTATGGCTACACCTTC.

The genes are TRBV29-1 and TRBJ2-3; the D gene is possibly TRBD2 (6 bases). V was pared by 4 bases and J by 6 bases, with 20 bases between. CDR1 and CDR2 from the germline V gene are SQVTM and ANQGSEA. The CDR3 extends over 15 amino acids. In DNA, the CDR3 is TGCAGCGTTGGTGAGCGGGCCAACCCCTTGGATACGCAGTATTTT. It specifies CSVGERANPLDTQYF.

This chain joins TRBV7-3 and TRBJ2-1; 15 nucleotides match TRBD2. Germline CDR1 and CDR2: SGHTA and FQGTGA. V lost 5 bases, J lost 10 bases, and 9 bases stayed unmatched. CDR3 size: 16 residues. The CDR3, as DNA: TGTGCCAGCAGCGCAAATGGACTAGCGGGAGGGTCGGAGCAGTTCTTC. Translation gives CASSANGLAGGSEQFF.

This rearrangement joins TRBV29-1 to TRBJ1-3; TRBD1 matches at 7 bases. The CDR3 spans 12 residues. V lost 6 bases, J lost 6 bases, and 5 bases stayed unmatched. The V gene's germline CDR1 is SQVTM and CDR2 ANQGSEA. The CDR3 here is CSVGTEVNTIYF. The CDR3 nucleotides read TGCAGCGTCGGGACAGAAGTAAACACCATATATTTT.